This entry features one TCR beta chain sequence. Its antigen is not known. Only in-frame clones appear in the TCRdb table, and some are missing; sequencing was by immunoSEQ multiplex PCR. The table lists about 22,000 clones, over 75% of them singletons. These data originate in a study of OX40 agonist ivuxolimab in advanced cancers. At the level of the study: The diagnoses of dose-escalation patients were hepatocellular carcinoma, melanoma, renal cell or head and neck cancer. Patients were under 90% male with ages roughly 20 to 80, mean 60. The eligibility criteria allowed prior anti-PD-1, anti-PD-L1 or anti-CTLA-4 therapy, and 30% to 40% had some. Findings of the study overall: Specificity for antigen went undetermined in the expanded peripheral T cells.

The germline CDR1 and CDR2 sequences are LGHNA and YNFKEQ. CDR3 length: 14 amino acids. Trimming pared 4 bases from V and 5 bases from J, leaving 12 bases between. The receptor's source is an adult with an advanced solid tumor such as melanoma, head and neck, liver or kidney cancer. The chain couples TRBV4-2 to TRBJ2-1; D gene uncertain. Sequencing used CD4+ or CD8+ T cells sorted from blood, obtained in a trial of the OX40 agonist ivuxolimab. The CDR3 protein is CASSPLGAHNEQFF. The CDR3 DNA reads as TGTGCCAGCAGCCCACTCGGCGCTCACAATGAGCAGTTCTTC.